This T cell receptor (beta chain) was identified in a study of cytomegalovirus exposure and HLA in healthy donors. Study-level findings and limits: A reported reduction in N-insertions relative to the roughly 710-donor mean was seen in an Asian-associated ancestry cluster in a later analysis. A missense DCLRE1C variant was associated with V- and J-gene trimming of TCR beta chains in a later analysis, and an independent cohort replicated the association. Apart from CMV serostatus, no immune exposure information was available.

The CDR3 is 12 amino acids. V was cut by 3 bases and J by 4 bases, with 6 bases left in between. Germline V gene sequence: CDR1 MNHEY, CDR2 SMNVEV (reference sequence). Donors sampled were nominally healthy, though unrecorded immune exposures were likely. This clone appeared a few times. What it binds is not known. The PCR had 60 Vbeta and 13 Jbeta primers. Using immunoSEQ multiplex PCR, the repertoire was profiled, and TCRdb retains in-frame clones only, with some absent. The sample includes under 200,000 clones, around nine tenths of them seen just once. Sequenced sample: PBMCs. This chain uses TRBV27 with TRBJ2-5; D is ambiguous. The sequence derives from a woman aged 25 to 39 in good health and CMV-seronegative. The chain's CDR3 is CASSFSGETQYF. The DNA for the CDR3 is TGTGCCAGCAGTTTTTCAGGAGAGACCCAGTACTTC.